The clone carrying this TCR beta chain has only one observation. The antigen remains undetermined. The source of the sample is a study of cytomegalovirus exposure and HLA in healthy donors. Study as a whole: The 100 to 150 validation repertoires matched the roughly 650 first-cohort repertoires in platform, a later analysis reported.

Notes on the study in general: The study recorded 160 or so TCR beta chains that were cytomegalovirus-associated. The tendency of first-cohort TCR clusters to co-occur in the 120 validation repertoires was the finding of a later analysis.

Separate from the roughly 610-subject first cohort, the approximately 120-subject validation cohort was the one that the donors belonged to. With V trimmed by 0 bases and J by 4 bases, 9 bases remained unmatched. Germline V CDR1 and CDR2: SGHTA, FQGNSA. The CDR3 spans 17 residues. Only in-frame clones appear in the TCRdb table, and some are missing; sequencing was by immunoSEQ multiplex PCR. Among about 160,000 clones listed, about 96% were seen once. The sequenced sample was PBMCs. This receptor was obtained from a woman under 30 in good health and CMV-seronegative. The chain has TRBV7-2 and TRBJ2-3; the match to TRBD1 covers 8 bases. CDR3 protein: CASSLAVFRGLADTQYF. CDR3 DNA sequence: TGTGCCAGCAGCTTAGCGGTATTCAGGGGGCTCGCAGATACGCAGTATTTT.